This T cell receptor beta chain was profiled in a study of T cell responses to AZD1222 COVID-19 vaccine. Only in-frame clones appear in the TCRdb table, and some are missing; sequencing was by immunoSEQ multiplex PCR. Of 100,000 or so clones in the sample, 87% were seen once. The ends lost 5 bases at V and 5 bases at J; junction bases unmatched: 16. The CDR3 has 18 residues. Germline V gene data show CDR1 as PRHDT and CDR2 as FYEKMQ (reference sequence). Sequenced material: peripheral blood, taken 28 days after the second AZD1222 dose. V and J are TRBV13 and TRBJ2-3; 10 bases agree with TRBD1. This receptor was obtained from an adult who received the AZD1222 COVID-19 vaccine. For the CDR3, the DNA is TGTGCCAGCAGCACACCCTACCGGGACAGGGGAGTGAGAGATACGCAGTATTTT. Translated, it gives CASSTPYRDRGVRDTQYF. The full variable domain, completed using reference TRBV13 and TRBJ2-3, is AAGVIQSPRHLIKEKRETATLKCYPIPRHDTVYWYQQGPGQDPQFLISFYEKMQSDKGSIPDRFSAQQFSDYHSELNMSSLELGDSALYFCASSTPYRDRGVRDTQYFGPGTRLTVL.